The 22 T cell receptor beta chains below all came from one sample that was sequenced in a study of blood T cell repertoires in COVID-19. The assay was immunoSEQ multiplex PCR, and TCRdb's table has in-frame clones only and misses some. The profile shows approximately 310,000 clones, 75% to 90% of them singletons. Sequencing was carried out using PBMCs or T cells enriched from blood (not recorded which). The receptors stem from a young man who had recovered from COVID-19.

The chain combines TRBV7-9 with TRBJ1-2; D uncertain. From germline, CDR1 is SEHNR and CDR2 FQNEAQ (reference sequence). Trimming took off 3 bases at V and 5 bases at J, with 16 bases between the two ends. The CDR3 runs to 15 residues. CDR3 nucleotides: TGTGCCAGCAGCTTTCTTGGAGGCCCCGCTTATGGCTACACCTTC. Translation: CASSFLGGPAYGYTF.

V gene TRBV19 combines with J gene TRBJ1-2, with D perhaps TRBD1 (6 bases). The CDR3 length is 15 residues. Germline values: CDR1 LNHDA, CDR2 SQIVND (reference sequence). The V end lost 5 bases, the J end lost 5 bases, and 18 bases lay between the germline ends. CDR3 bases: TGTGCCAGTAGTCCAATGACAGGATTGGCATATGGCTACACCTTC. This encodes CASSPMTGLAYGYTF. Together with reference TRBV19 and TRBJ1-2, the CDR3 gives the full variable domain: DGGITQSPKYLFRKEGQNVTLSCEQNLNHDAMYWYRQDPGQGLRLIYYSQIVNDFQKGDIAEGYSVSREKKESFPLTVTSAQKNPTAFYLCASSPMTGLAYGYTFGSGTRLTVV.

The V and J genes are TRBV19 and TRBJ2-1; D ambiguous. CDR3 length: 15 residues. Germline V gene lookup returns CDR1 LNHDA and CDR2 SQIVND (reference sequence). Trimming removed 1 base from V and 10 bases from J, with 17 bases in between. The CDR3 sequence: CASSIVEGRLKEQFF. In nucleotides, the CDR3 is TGTGCCAGTAGTATAGTGGAAGGCAGACTGAAGGAGCAGTTCTTC.

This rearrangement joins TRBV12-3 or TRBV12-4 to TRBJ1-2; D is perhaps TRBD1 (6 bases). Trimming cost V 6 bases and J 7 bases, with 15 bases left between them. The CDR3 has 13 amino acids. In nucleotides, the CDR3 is TGTGCCAGCAGCTCCAGACAGGCTTCTGGCTACACCTTC. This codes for CASSSRQASGYTF.

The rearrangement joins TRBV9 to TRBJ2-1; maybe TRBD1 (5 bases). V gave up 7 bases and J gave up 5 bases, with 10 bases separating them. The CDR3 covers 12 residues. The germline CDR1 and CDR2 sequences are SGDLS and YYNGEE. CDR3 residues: CASGQGNNEQFF. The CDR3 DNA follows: TGTGCCAGCGGGCAGGGCAACAATGAGCAGTTCTTC.

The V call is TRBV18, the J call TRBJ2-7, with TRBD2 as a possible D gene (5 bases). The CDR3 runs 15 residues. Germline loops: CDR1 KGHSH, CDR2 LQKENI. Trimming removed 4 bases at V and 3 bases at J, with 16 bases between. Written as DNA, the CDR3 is TGTGCCAGCTCACAATCCGGGGTTGCCGACTACGAGCAGTACTTC. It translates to CASSQSGVADYEQYF.

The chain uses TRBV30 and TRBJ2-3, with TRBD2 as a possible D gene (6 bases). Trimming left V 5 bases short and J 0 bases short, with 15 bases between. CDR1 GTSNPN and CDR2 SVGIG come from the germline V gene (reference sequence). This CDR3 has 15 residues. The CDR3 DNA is TGTGCCTGGTCTGGGACTCTTCTGAGCACAGATACGCAGTATTTT. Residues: CAWSGTLLSTDTQYF.

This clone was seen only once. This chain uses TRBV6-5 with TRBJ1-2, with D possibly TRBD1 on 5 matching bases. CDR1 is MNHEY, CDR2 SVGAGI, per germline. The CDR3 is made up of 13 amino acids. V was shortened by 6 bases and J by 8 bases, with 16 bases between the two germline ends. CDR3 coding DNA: TGTGCCAGCAGGATGGCGGGGGTAGGAGGCTACACCTTC. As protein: CASRMAGVGGYTF.

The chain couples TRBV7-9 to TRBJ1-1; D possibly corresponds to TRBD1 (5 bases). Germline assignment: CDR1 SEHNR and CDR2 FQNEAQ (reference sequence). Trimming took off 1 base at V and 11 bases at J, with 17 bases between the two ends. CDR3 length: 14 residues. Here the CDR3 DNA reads TGTGCCAGCAGCTTAGGACAGCCACCCTTCGGTGCTTTCTTT. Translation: CASSLGQPPFGAFF.

CDR3 amino acids: CASSLSPSGNSPLHF. For the CDR3, the DNA is TGTGCCAGCAGCTTAAGCCCATCGGGGAATTCACCCCTCCACTTT. This chain connects TRBV7-6 to TRBJ1-6; the D is unclear. Germline V gene sequence: CDR1 SGHVS, CDR2 FNYEAQ. With 2 bases removed from V and 7 bases from J, the gap between germline ends came to 12 bases. The CDR3 is made up of 15 amino acids.

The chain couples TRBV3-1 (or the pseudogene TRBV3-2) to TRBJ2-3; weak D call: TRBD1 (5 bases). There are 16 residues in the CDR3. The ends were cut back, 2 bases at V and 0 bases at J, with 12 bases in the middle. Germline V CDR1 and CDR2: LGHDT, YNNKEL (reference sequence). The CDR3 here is CASSQLTGASTDTQYF. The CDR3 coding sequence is TGTGCCAGCAGCCAATTGACTGGGGCTAGCACAGATACGCAGTATTTT.

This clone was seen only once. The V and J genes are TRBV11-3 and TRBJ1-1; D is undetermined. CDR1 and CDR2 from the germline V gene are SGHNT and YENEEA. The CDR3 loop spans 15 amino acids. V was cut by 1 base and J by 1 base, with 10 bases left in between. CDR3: CASSLGPGPNTEAFF. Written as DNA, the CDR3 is TGTGCCAGCAGCTTAGGTCCCGGTCCGAACACTGAAGCTTTCTTT.

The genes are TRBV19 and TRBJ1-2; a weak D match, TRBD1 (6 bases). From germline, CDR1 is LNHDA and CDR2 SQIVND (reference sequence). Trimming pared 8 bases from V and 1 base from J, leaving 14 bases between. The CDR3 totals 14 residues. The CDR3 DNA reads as TGTGCCAGTCGATCCGGACAGAATAACTATGGCTACACCTTC. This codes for CASRSGQNNYGYTF.

DNA for the CDR3: TGTGCCAGCAGCTTAGAGCCTAGCGGGGGGGTACGGAACTACGAGCAGTACTTC. As protein: CASSLEPSGGVRNYEQYF. The chain combines TRBV7-8 with TRBJ2-7; TRBD2 matches at 12 bases. J gave up 3 bases and V 1 base, and 10 bases lay outside the gene matches. The CDR3 covers 18 residues. Germline V CDR1 and CDR2: SGHVS, FQNEAQ.

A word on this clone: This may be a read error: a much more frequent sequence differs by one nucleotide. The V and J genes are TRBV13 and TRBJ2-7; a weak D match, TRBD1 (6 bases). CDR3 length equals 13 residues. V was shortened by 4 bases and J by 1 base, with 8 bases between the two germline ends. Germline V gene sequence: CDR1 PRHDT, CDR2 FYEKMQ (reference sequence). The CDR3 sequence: CASSSGQSYEQYF. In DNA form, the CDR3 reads TGTGCCAGCAGCTCCGGACAGTCCTACGAGCAGTACTTC.

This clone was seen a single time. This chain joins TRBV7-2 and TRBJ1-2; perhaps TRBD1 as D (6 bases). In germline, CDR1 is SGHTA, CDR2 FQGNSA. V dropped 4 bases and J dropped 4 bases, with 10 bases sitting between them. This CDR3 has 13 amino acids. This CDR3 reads CASSYDRRYGYTF. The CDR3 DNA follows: TGTGCCAGCAGCTACGACAGGCGCTATGGCTACACCTTC. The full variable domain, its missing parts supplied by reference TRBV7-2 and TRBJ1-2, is GAGVSQSPSNKVTEKGKDVELRCDPISGHTALYWYRQSLGQGLEFLIYFQGNSAPDKSGLPSDRFSAERTGGSVSTLTIQRTQQEDSAVYLCASSYDRRYGYTFGSGTRLTVV.

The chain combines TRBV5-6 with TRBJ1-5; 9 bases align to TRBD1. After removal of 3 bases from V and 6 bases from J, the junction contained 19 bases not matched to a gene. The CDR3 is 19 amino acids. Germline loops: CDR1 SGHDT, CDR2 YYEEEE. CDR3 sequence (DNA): TGTGCCAGCAGCTCGCGAACGTTTCCGGGACAGGGTATTAGTCAGCCCCAGCATTTT. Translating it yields CASSSRTFPGQGISQPQHF.

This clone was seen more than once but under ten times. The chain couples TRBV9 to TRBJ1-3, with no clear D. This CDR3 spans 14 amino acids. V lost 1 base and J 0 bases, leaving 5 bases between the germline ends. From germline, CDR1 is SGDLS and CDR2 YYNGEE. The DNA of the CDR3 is TGTGCCAGCAGCGTAACAAGCTCTGGAAACACCATATATTTT. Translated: CASSVTSSGNTIYF.

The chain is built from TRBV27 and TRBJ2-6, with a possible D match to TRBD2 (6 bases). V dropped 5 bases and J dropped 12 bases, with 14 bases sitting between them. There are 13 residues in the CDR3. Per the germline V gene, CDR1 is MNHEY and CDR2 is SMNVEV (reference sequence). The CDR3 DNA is TGTGCCAGCAGTCCTCGGGGGACTCCCGTCCTGACTTTC. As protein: CASSPRGTPVLTF. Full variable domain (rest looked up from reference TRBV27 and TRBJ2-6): EAQVTQNPRYLITVTGKKLTVTCSQNMNHEYMSWYRQDPGLGLRQIYYSMNVEVTDKGDVPEGYKVSRKEKRNFPLILESPSPNQTSLYFCASSPRGTPVLTFGAGSRLTVL.

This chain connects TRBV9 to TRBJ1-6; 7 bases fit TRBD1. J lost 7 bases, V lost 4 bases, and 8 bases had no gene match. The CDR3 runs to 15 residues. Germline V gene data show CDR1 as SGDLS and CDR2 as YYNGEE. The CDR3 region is CASSLGGRSNSPLHF. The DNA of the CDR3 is TGTGCCAGCAGCCTAGGGGGCAGGAGCAATTCACCCCTCCACTTT.

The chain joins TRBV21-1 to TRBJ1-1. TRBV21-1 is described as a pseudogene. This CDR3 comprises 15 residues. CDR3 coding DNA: TGTGCCAGCAGCAAAATGAGTCAGGGAGGGACTGAAGCTTTCTTT. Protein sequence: CASSKMSQGGTEAFF.

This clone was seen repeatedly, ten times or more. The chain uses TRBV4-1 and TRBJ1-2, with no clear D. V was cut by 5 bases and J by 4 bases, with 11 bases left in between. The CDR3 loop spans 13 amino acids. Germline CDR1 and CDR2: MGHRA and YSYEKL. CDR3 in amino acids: CASSSGNLYGYTF. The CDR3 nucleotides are TGCGCCAGCAGCTCCGGTAACCTCTATGGCTACACCTTC.